The T cell receptor (beta chain) under discussion was sequenced for a study of a mutant IDH1 vaccine in newly diagnosed glioma. Study details: Following radiotherapy alone, or alongside temozolomide cycles, vaccination was started after an interval of 4-6 weeks. Patients under treatment included around 60% males and about 38% females and had a mean age of approximately 44 years.

Libraries were prepared by immunoSEQ multiplex PCR; TCRdb keeps only in-frame clonotypes and omits some of them. The sample holds around 60,000 clones; 84% are singletons and the top ten take 3.5% to 4.5%. A note on this clone: Its antigen is not known.

General study results and limits: Pseudoprogression apparently tracked independently of changes in top peripheral T cell clonotypes.

Germline V lookup: CDR1 MNHEY, CDR2 SMNVEV (reference sequence). The CDR3 spans 15 residues. J gave up 4 bases and V 6 bases, and 10 bases lay outside the gene matches. Indicated time point: week 35, safety follow-up. Topical imiquimod accompanied each vaccine dose, which consisted of 300 ug of mutant IDH1 20-mer peptide. Donor diagnoses consisted of new WHO grade 3 or 4 IDH1-mutant, ATRX-lost astrocytomas. The receptor was isolated from a man aged 25 to 40 with glioma. This rearrangement joins TRBV27 to TRBJ2-3; 7 bases are a match to TRBD1. This specimen was PBMCs, taken from a glioma patient whose treatment included an IDH1 peptide vaccine. In nucleotides, the CDR3 is TGTGCCAGCAGGTTACAGGGGATCAGGGCAGATACGCAGTATTTT. Protein product: CASRLQGIRADTQYF.